The 5 T cell receptor beta chains given below trace back to one sample, sequenced in a study of OX40 agonist ivuxolimab in advanced cancers. Here immunoSEQ multiplex PCR was the method, and the copy in TCRdb shows in-frame clones only, minus some. Among under 85,000 clones listed, around nine tenths were seen once. The starting material was CD4+ or CD8+ T cells sorted from blood, obtained in a trial of the OX40 agonist ivuxolimab. These receptors all stem from an adult with an advanced solid tumor such as melanoma, head and neck, liver or kidney cancer.

This chain connects TRBV4-3 to TRBJ1-5, with D unclear. This CDR3 is 13 amino acids long. Germline values: CDR1 LGHNA, CDR2 YSLEER. V lost 1 base and J 14 bases, leaving 15 bases between the germline ends. The CDR3 DNA follows: TGCGCCAGCAGCCAAGTACCCGGAACAAGGGAGCATTTT. This codes for CASSQVPGTREHF.

In DNA, the CDR3 is TGTGCCAGCAGCTTGGTCGAGACACCGAACACTGAAGCTTTCTTT. This codes for CASSLVETPNTEAFF. The chain has TRBV5-4 and TRBJ1-1, with D hard to call. The ends were cut back, 0 bases at V and 1 base at J, with 10 bases in the middle. Germline values: CDR1 SGHNT, CDR2 YYREEE (reference sequence). CDR3 length: 15 amino acids.

This clone was observed a few times. CDR3 residues: CASRGTGEGSPLHF. The CDR3 DNA reads TGTGCCAGCAGGGGGACAGGAGAAGGATCACCCCTCCACTTT. The V gene is TRBV2, the J gene TRBJ1-6; the match to TRBD1 covers 8 bases. CDR3 length equals 14 residues. CDR1 is SNHLY, CDR2 FYNNEI, per germline. Unmatched junction bases numbered 8, after V lost 6 bases and J lost 10 bases.

The chain carries TRBV4-3 and TRBJ1-2; TRBD1 matches at 9 bases. In germline, CDR1 is LGHNA, CDR2 YSLEER. This CDR3 contains 15 residues. V lost 6 bases and J lost 5; bases outside the gene matches: 10. As DNA, the CDR3 is TGCGCCAGCAGTCCCAGACAGGGGGAGGTGTATGGCTACACCTTC. Its translation is CASSPRQGEVYGYTF.

The chain combines TRBV4-3 with TRBJ2-4; 10 nucleotides align to TRBD2. The V gene end was trimmed by 0 bases and the J gene end by 1 base; junction bases not matched to a gene: 6. The CDR3 is made up of 18 amino acids. The germline V gene encodes CDR1 LGHNA and CDR2 YSLEER. The CDR3 DNA reads TGCGCCAGCAGCCAAGACTGGCTAGCGGGGGACGCCAAAAACATTCAGTACTTC. Translated: CASSQDWLAGDAKNIQYF.